This T cell receptor (beta chain) was recovered during a study of STAT5B mutations in CD4+ large granular lymphocyte leukemia. With respect to this clone: What it binds is unknown.

Overall study findings and caveats: Compared with healthy controls (2/35), patient top clones favored TRBV06 (8/27). CD4-sorted patient repertoires seemed more clonal than healthy CD4+ repertoires.

The CDR3 sequence is 12 residues long. Trimming removed 4 bases at V and 8 bases at J, with 11 bases between. Germline CDR1 reads MNHNS; CDR2 reads SASEGT. The assay was run at survey level. TCRdb keeps only in-frame clones here, not all; method: immunoSEQ multiplex PCR. There are roughly 40,000 clones in the sample; 75% to 85% occur only once, and approximately 4% lies in the top ten. The clonotype comes from a human donor in good health. The gene calls are TRBV6-1 and TRBJ1-2; no firm D call. Source material: CD4+ T cells from blood buffy coats. The CDR3 nucleotides are TGTGCCAGCAGTGCGGCAGGAGTGGGCTACACCTTC. Protein product: CASSAAGVGYTF.